This record looks at one T cell receptor beta chain sequence and its context. The antigen is not known. Germline CDR1 reads SGHDN; CDR2 reads FVKESK. V shed 5 bases and J shed 5 bases, with 12 bases lying between them. The CDR3 length is 13 residues. The data are from a study of T cell responses to AZD1222 COVID-19 vaccine. General study results and limits: The donor group comprised mostly white British people and more females; the analysis possibly underestimated clonal diversity. As reported, nearly half of all spike-specific TCRs target variant regions that are unmutated. Researchers report vaccine-associated CD4 TCRs spanning spike, with dominance at 160-218 and 743-854.

Only in-frame clones appear in the TCRdb table, and some are missing; sequencing was by immunoSEQ multiplex PCR. The table has around 180,000 clones, around 93% seen once. Sequenced material: peripheral blood, taken on day 0 of AZD1222 vaccination. This receptor was identified in an adult in good health. The V and J genes are TRBV14 and TRBJ1-1, with D maybe TRBD1 (5 bases). CDR3 nucleotides: TGTGCCAGCAGCTTGGGGGGTCAGACTGAAGCTTTCTTT. Amino acids: CASSLGGQTEAFF. Together with reference TRBV14 and TRBJ1-1, the CDR3 gives the full variable domain: EAGVTQFPSHSVIEKGQTVTLRCDPISGHDNLYWYRRVMGKEIKFLLHFVKESKQDESGMPNNRFLAERTGGTYSTLKVQPAELEDSGVYFCASSLGGQTEAFFGQGTRLTVV.